This paragraph covers one T cell receptor beta chain sequence. This clonotype was recorded many times. The antigen it binds to is not known. Base qualities are not recorded, but no much larger clone differs from it by a single base. This entry comes from a study of spatial heterogeneity in lung cancer (dated by TCRdb to the late 2010s). About the full investigation: Samples were obtained from over 70 patients with early-stage, untreated non-small cell lung cancer from the lung TRACERx cohort. Follow-up PBMC samples were sequenced whenever available, with the median time to follow-up being approximately two years after resection. TCR repertoire features were related to nonsynonymous mutation counts determined by whole-exome sequencing of tumor tissue. Beta-chain transcripts were consistently detected in greater numbers than alpha-chain transcripts, which likely reflects a higher abundance of beta-chain transcripts. Both alpha and beta chains were TCR-sequenced in samples taken at surgery, namely 220 tumor regions, 62 to 65 matched nontumor lung samples and a few dozen PBMC samples. In the raw uncorrected reads, each unique combination of TCR and UMI appeared more than ten times on average. In non-small cell lung cancer, the study quantitatively compared TCR alpha and beta repertoires across several tumor regions, matched nontumor lung, and blood.

Interpreted using the paper, the time point label stands for: blood at routine non-recurrence follow-up after resection. TCR sequencing used whole RNA extracted from tumor and nontumor lung tissue, or from cryopreserved PBMC samples, without cell sorting. A patient was chosen for TCR sequencing only when enough RNA was available from at least two tumor regions. Between the V and J ends, shortened by 7 bases and 2 bases respectively, the junction contains 11 bases. Counted from cysteine to phenylalanine, this CDR3 has 12 amino acids. Only CDR3 DNA is held: 36 bases, read in frame from base 1. Taken from the germline V gene, the CDR1 and CDR2 loops are SQVTM and ANQGSEA. What the work shows at the level of the full study, not this receptor alone: Only 14 patients were included in comparisons of baseline and follow-up blood repertoires. Additional single-cell paired TCR alpha and beta sequencing was considered necessary to confirm, at a functional level, the hypothesis that regional TCRs recognize regional mutations. Ubiquitous expanded tumor TCRs showed up in blood more often at tumor resection than at routine follow-up.

Receptor amplification or capture employed 5' RACE. TCRdb records NextSeq 500 as the sequencer. To allow correction of PCR and sequencing errors, the TCR library protocol tagged every TCR cDNA molecule with a unique molecular identifier. In the paper's pipeline: TCR identification, UMI-based error correction and CDR3 extraction were all carried out with Decombinator tools. TCRs above a frequency of 2 per 1,000, corresponding to the top 1% of the tumor frequency distribution, were defined as expanded. Each repertoire was subsampled 100 times to 5,000 TCRs, after which Renyi diversity was computed with the R vegan package. To build CDR3 similarity networks, amino acid triplet string-kernel similarity was used, and CDR3s were connected when their pairwise similarity was above 0.82. TCRdb trimmed the raw reads at Q25, called clones with MiXCR and kept productive beta chains. Rows matching on CDR3 protein sequence are summarized as one entry with the most common DNA and genes. The V and J calls here are based on TCRdb, not the publication. In all, the sample holds approximately 56,000 distinct CDR3 sequences, and roughly 7.4% of those were seen once. The ten largest account for around 33% of the sample.

The sequences come from PBMCs, collected at follow-up. This clonotype was sampled from a female donor with early-stage non-small cell lung cancer. The rearranged chain carries TRBV29-1 and TRBJ2-5; TRBD2 is perhaps the D gene, given 6 matching bases. CDR3 loop: CSAGDWQETQYF. The sequenced DNA: TGCAGCGCCGGGGACTGGCAAGAGACCCAGTACTTC.